This entry is about one T cell receptor beta chain. Its cognate antigen is unknown. TCRdb fed the 5' RACE reads into MiXCR, producing one record per CDR3 protein. The profile shows a few hundred thousand distinct CDR3 sequences, about 15% of them singletons. Trimming cost V 6 bases and J 2 bases; bases outside gene matches: 8. This CDR3 comprises 18 residues. Germline CDR1 reads MNHEY; CDR2 reads SVGAGI. These data come from a study of identical twins. Broader study findings: Weaker excess twin sharing was seen among beta out-of-frame sequences. The models gave estimates that fell short of the out-of-frame TCR alpha sharing seen in monozygotic twins. For cord blood, abundant beta clonotypes had fewer insertions, unlike memory repertoires, which showed none.

These data also formed part of another study, on yellow fever vaccine responses in identical twins.

This sequence originates from a woman aged 18-30 years in good health. The rearrangement joins TRBV6-5 to TRBJ2-2; TRBD2 matches at 14 bases. Sequencing was performed on CD4+ T cells sorted from blood. DNA for the CDR3: TGTGCCAGCAGATACGGACTAGCGGGAGGCCCAAACACCGGGGAGCTGTTTTTT. Protein product: CASRYGLAGGPNTGELFF.